The 10 T cell receptor beta chains below all came from one sample that was sequenced in a study of T cell responses to AZD1222 COVID-19 vaccine. Here immunoSEQ multiplex PCR was the method, and the copy in TCRdb shows in-frame clones only, minus some. Here the sample spans approximately 60,000 clones, more than 70% being singletons. The source was peripheral blood, collected on day 0 of MenACWY control vaccination. The source is an adult in good health.

The chain carries TRBV28 and TRBJ1-6, with a possible D match to TRBD1 (5 bases). V dropped 4 bases and J dropped 5 bases, with 9 bases sitting between them. The CDR3 contains 14 residues. CDR1 and CDR2 from the germline V gene are MDHEN and SYDVKM. CDR3 region: CASSWDGHNSPLHF. CDR3 nucleotides: TGTGCCAGCAGTTGGGACGGTCATAATTCACCCCTCCACTTT.

The chain is built from TRBV5-4 and TRBJ2-2; D is perhaps TRBD1 or TRBD2 (5 bases each). Germline V CDR1 and CDR2: SGHNT, YYREEE (reference sequence). V gave up 3 bases and J gave up 2 bases, with 11 bases separating them. The CDR3 is made up of 15 amino acids. The CDR3 is CASSWDPSNTGELFF. The CDR3 coding sequence is TGTGCCAGCAGCTGGGACCCCAGCAACACCGGGGAGCTGTTTTTT.

In regard to this clone: An end of the junction does not agree with germline; a read error may underlie this. V usage is TRBV7-2 and J usage is TRBJ2-2; D is uncertain. Germline V gene lookup returns CDR1 SGHTA and CDR2 FQGNSA. This CDR3 is 13 amino acids long. The CDR3 DNA reads as TGTGCCAGCAGTTTAGTGCGCGCCGGGGAGCTGTTTTTT. This codes for CASSLVRAGELFF.

The genes are TRBV4-1 and TRBJ2-7; 9 nucleotides line up with TRBD1. V lost 5 bases and J lost 2; bases outside the gene matches: 7. Germline V gives CDR1 MGHRA, CDR2 YSYEKL. The CDR3 is made up of 15 amino acids. DNA of the CDR3: TGCGCCAGCAGCTATTTACAGGGGGCGCCCTACGAGCAGTACTTC. Its protein is CASSYLQGAPYEQYF.

CDR3 bases: TGTGCCAGCAGCTTAGCGCTCCAGGCAGATAGCAATCAGCCCCAGCATTTT. Its protein is CASSLALQADSNQPQHF. The V gene is TRBV7-8, the J gene TRBJ1-5; D not certain. V was trimmed by 0 bases and J by 0 bases, leaving 12 bases between them. Germline V lookup: CDR1 SGHVS, CDR2 FQNEAQ. The CDR3 extends over 17 amino acids.

The J gene is TRBJ2-7, the V gene TRBV30; 9 nucleotides line up with TRBD2. The CDR3 is made up of 13 amino acids. V lost 6 bases, J lost 4 bases, and 7 bases stayed unmatched. CDR1 GTSNPN and CDR2 SVGIG come from the germline V gene (reference sequence). The CDR3 sequence: CACSGLAGYEQYF. The CDR3 DNA is TGTGCCTGCTCGGGACTAGCAGGTTACGAGCAGTACTTC.

J is TRBJ2-7 and V is TRBV11-2; tentatively, D is TRBD1 or TRBD2 (6 bases each). The CDR3 runs to 15 residues. Germline V gene data show CDR1 as SGHAT and CDR2 as FQNNGV. The V end lost 5 bases, the J end lost 5 bases, and 19 bases lay between the germline ends. CDR3 coding DNA: TGTGCCAGCAGCGATCCACATGGGGGGCGAGACGAGCAGTACTTC. Translation gives CASSDPHGGRDEQYF. Looking up the rest from reference TRBV11-2 and TRBJ2-7 gives the full variable domain: EAGVAQSPRYKIIEKRQSVAFWCNPISGHATLYWYQQILGQGPKLLIQFQNNGVVDDSQLPKDRFSAERLKGVDSTLKIQPAKLEDSAVYLCASSDPHGGRDEQYFGPGTRLTVT.

V is TRBV25-1 and J is TRBJ2-5, with 9 bases lining up with TRBD2. CDR1 MGHDK and CDR2 SYGVNS come from the germline V gene. The V and J ends lost 2 bases and 4 bases, in that order; junction bases with no gene match: 5. CDR3 length: 15 residues. The CDR3 DNA is TGTGCCAGCAGTGAACTGCGGGAGGGGGGAGAGACCCAGTACTTC. This sequence encodes CASSELREGGETQYF. The full variable domain, with the rest looked up from reference TRBV25-1 and TRBJ2-5, is EADIYQTPRYLVIGTGKKITLECSQTMGHDKMYWYQQDPGMELHLIHYSYGVNSTEKGDLSSESTVSRIRTEHFPLTLESARPSHTSQYLCASSELREGGETQYFGPGTRLLVL.

This clone came up once. The J gene is TRBJ1-5, the V gene TRBV4-1, with D perhaps matching TRBD1 (5 bases). Germline V gene sequence: CDR1 MGHRA, CDR2 YSYEKL. Between the trimmed V and J ends, which lost 2 bases and 5 bases, there was a span of 19 bases. The CDR3 is made up of 17 amino acids. The CDR3 sequence is CASSQWGNRLDHQPQHF. The CDR3 nucleotides read TGCGCCAGCAGCCAATGGGGGAACCGCCTAGACCATCAGCCCCAGCATTTT.

This clone has just one count. A junction end diverges from the germline sequence, so it may reflect a read error. V gene TRBV29-1 combines with J gene TRBJ1-1, with D possibly matching TRBD1 (6 bases). The germline CDR1 and CDR2 sequences are SQVTM and ANQGSEA. There are 12 residues in the CDR3. Here the CDR3 DNA reads TGCAGCGTTGAGAGGGGGAACGCTGAAGCTTTCTTT. Translation gives CSVERGNAEAFF.